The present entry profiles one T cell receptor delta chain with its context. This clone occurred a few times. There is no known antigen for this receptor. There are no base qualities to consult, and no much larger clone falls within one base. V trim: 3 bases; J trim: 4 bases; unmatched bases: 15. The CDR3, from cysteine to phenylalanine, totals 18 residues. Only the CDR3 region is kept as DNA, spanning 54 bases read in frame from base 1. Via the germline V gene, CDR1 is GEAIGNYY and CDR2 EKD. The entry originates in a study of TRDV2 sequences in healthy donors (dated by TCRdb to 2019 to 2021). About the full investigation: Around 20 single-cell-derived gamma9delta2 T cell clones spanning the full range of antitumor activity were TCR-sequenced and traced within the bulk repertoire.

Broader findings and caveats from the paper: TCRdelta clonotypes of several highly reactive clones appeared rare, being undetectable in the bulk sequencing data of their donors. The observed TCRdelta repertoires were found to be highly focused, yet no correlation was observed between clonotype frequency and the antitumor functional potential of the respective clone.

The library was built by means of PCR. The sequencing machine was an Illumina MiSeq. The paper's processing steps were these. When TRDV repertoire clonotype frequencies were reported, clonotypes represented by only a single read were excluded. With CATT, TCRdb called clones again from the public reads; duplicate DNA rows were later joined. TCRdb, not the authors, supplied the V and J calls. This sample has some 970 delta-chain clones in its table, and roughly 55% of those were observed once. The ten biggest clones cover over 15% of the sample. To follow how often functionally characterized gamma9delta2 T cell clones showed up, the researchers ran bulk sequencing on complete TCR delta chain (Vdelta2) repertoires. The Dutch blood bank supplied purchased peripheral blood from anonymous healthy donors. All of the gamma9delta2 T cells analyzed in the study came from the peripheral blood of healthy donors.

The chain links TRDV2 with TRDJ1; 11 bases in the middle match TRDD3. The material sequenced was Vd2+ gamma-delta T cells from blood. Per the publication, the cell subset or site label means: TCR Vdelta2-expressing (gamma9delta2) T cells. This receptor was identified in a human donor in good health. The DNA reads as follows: TGTGCCTGTGACGTACTGGGGGATAAGGGAGAGGGAATCGATAAACTCATCTTT. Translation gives CACDVLGDKGEGIDKLIF.